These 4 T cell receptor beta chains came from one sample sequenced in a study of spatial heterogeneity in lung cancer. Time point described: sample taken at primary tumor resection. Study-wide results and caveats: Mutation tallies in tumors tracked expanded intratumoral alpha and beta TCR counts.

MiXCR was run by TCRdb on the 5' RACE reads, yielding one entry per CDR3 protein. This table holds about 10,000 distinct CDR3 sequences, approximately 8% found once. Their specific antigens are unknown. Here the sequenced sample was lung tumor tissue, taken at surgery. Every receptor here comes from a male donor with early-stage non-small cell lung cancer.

The CDR3 DNA reads TGCGCCAGCAGCACTGGGACAGGGGGCAGCGAGCAGTACTTC. Amino acid sequence: CASSTGTGGSEQYF. J is TRBJ2-7 and V is TRBV5-1, with 12 bases aligning to TRBD1. CDR3 length equals 14 residues. V shed 4 bases and J 6 bases; nucleotides not matched to a gene: 5. Germline-derived CDR1 and CDR2 are SGHRS and YFSETQ.

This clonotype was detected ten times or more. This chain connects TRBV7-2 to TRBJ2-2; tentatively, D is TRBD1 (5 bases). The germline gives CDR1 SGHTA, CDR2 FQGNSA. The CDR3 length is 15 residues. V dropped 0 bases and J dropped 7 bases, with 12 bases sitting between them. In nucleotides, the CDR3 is TGTGCCAGCAGCTTAGCAGGGGTTCTCTTCGGGGAGCTGTTTTTT. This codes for CASSLAGVLFGELFF.

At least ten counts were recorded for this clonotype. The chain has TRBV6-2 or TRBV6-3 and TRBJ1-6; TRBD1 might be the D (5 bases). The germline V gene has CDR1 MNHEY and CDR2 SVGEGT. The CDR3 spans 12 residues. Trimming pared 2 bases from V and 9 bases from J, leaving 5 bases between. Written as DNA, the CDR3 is TGTGCCAGCAGTTACAGGGGTTCACCCCTCCACTTT. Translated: CASSYRGSPLHF.

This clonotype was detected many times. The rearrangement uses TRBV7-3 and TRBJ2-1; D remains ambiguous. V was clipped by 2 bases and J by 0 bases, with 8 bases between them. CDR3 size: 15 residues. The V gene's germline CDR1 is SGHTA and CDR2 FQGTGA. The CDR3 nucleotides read TGTGCCAGCAGCTTAGGCCGCGGCTCCTACAATGAGCAGTTCTTC. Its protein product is CASSLGRGSYNEQFF.